This passage covers 25 T cell receptor beta chains from one sample sequenced in a study of blood T cell repertoires in COVID-19. The data were produced by immunoSEQ multiplex PCR, yet TCRdb's version contains in-frame clones alone and is incomplete. The table lists approximately 160,000 clones, approximately 87% of them singletons. Material for sequencing was PBMCs or T cells enriched from blood (not recorded which). The origin of the receptors is a woman between 45 and 65 years old who had recovered from COVID-19.

This rearrangement joins TRBV19 to TRBJ1-1; maybe TRBD1 (6 bases). This CDR3 region has 15 residues. V lost 2 bases and J lost 5, with 15 bases in between. The germline V gene has CDR1 LNHDA and CDR2 SQIVND (reference sequence). CDR3 in amino acids: CASSISGGLGTEAFF. In nucleotides, the CDR3 is TGTGCCAGTAGTATAAGCGGGGGGCTCGGTACTGAAGCTTTCTTT. Looking up the rest from reference TRBV19 and TRBJ1-1 gives the full variable domain: DGGITQSPKYLFRKEGQNVTLSCEQNLNHDAMYWYRQDPGQGLRLIYYSQIVNDFQKGDIAEGYSVSREKKESFPLTVTSAQKNPTAFYLCASSISGGLGTEAFFGQGTRLTVV.

To note about this clone: At one of its ends the junction is not consistent with the germline gene, which may arise from a read error. The chain links TRBV11-2 to TRBJ2-1; D not resolved. Germline V CDR1 and CDR2: SGHAT, FQNNGV. This CDR3 has 11 residues. CDR3 amino acids: CASSLAVERFF. The CDR3 nucleotides are TGTGCCAGCAGCTTAGCAGTAGAGCGGTTCTTC.

This clone was detected ten times or more. The chain employs TRBV10-3 and TRBJ1-2; D is unresolved. Trimming removed 3 bases from V and 8 bases from J, with 10 bases in between. The germline V gene has CDR1 ENHRY and CDR2 SYGVKD. The CDR3 is 12 amino acids. CDR3 loop: CAISDGGSGYTF. The CDR3 DNA reads as TGTGCCATCAGTGACGGCGGGAGCGGCTACACCTTC.

The J gene is TRBJ2-5, the V gene TRBV9, with D possibly matching TRBD2 (5 bases). The CDR3 has 15 residues. Looked up from germline, CDR1 is SGDLS and CDR2 is YYNGEE. The V end lost 3 bases, the J end lost 1 base, and 13 bases lay between the germline ends. CDR3: CASSGQMSGQETQYF. CDR3 DNA: TGTGCCAGCAGCGGGCAGATGAGCGGCCAAGAGACCCAGTACTTC.

On this clone: An end of the junction does not agree with germline; a read error may underlie this. This sequence joins TRBV6-2 or TRBV6-3 and TRBJ2-7; 11 positions match TRBD2. Germline values: CDR1 MNHEY, CDR2 SVGEGT. CDR3 size: 11 residues. As DNA, the CDR3 is TGTGCCAGCAGTTACCCCACTAGCGGGAGTTTC. Its protein product is CASSYPTSGSF.

V is TRBV5-1 and J is TRBJ1-4; 7 positions agree with TRBD1. The germline V gene has CDR1 SGHRS and CDR2 YFSETQ. Trimming at V came to 4 bases and at J to 8 bases, leaving 8 bases not matched to a gene. CDR3 length: 14 residues. The CDR3 DNA reads TGCGCCAGCAGCACCGACAGGGTAGGAGAAAAACTGTTTTTT. It codes for CASSTDRVGEKLFF.

The chain joins TRBV27 to TRBJ2-1; the D gene is possibly TRBD1 (5 bases). Per germline, CDR1 MNHEY and CDR2 SMNVEV (reference sequence). With 2 bases removed from V and 7 bases from J, the gap between germline ends came to 9 bases. This CDR3 has 13 residues. The CDR3 coding sequence is TGTGCCAGCAGTTTAATCCAGGGTAATGAGCAGTTCTTC. It specifies CASSLIQGNEQFF.

The rearrangement uses TRBV6-5 and TRBJ1-3, with 8 bases identical to TRBD1. Per the germline V gene, CDR1 is MNHEY and CDR2 is SVGAGI. The V and J ends lost 0 bases and 7 bases, in that order; junction bases with no gene match: 5. The CDR3 runs to 15 residues. The CDR3 DNA sequence: TGTGCCAGCAGTTACTCGATGACAGGGGTCAACACCATATATTTT. Translation: CASSYSMTGVNTIYF.

CDR3 protein: CASSLESARGGNTIYF. CDR3 bases: TGTGCCAGCAGCTTAGAATCGGCCAGGGGTGGAAACACCATATATTTT. The V gene is TRBV7-2, the J gene TRBJ1-3, with D tentatively TRBD1 (6 bases). V dropped 1 base and J dropped 3 bases, with 13 bases sitting between them. There are 16 residues in the CDR3. The germline CDR1 and CDR2 sequences are SGHTA and FQGNSA.

The chain uses TRBV7-2 and TRBJ1-1; 7 bases fit TRBD1. CDR3 length equals 13 residues. Trimming cost V 7 bases and J 2 bases; bases outside gene matches: 4. The germline CDR1 and CDR2 sequences are SGHTA and FQGNSA. The CDR3 sequence is CASTYRGNTEAFF. As DNA, the CDR3 is TGTGCCAGCACCTACAGGGGAAACACTGAAGCTTTCTTT.

This clone was seen only a few times. The rearrangement links TRBV3-1 (or the pseudogene TRBV3-2) to TRBJ2-5; a weak D match, TRBD2 (6 bases). The CDR3 loop spans 12 amino acids. The ends were cut back, 4 bases at V and 7 bases at J, with 10 bases in the middle. Germline lookup yields CDR1 LGHDT and CDR2 YNNKEL (reference sequence). The CDR3 spells CASSRRRGTQYF. The CDR3 DNA sequence: TGTGCCAGCAGCCGACGGAGGGGGACCCAGTACTTC.

This clone is a singleton in its sample. The V and J genes are TRBV5-1 and TRBJ2-3; maybe TRBD2 (5 bases). V shed 4 bases and J shed 0 bases, with 6 bases lying between them. The CDR3 contains 13 residues. Germline CDR1 SGHRS, CDR2 YFSETQ. The CDR3 reads CASSRTSTDTQYF. The CDR3 region has the DNA TGCGCCAGCAGCAGGACTAGCACAGATACGCAGTATTTT.

There are a few counts of this clone. The gene calls are TRBV12-3 or TRBV12-4 and TRBJ1-4; the D gene is possibly TRBD1 (6 bases). The CDR3 runs 13 residues. V shed 4 bases and J shed 8 bases, with 11 bases lying between them. Here the CDR3 reads CASSSGTSEKLFF. Written as DNA, the CDR3 is TGTGCCAGCAGTTCGGGGACATCGGAAAAACTGTTTTTT.

This chain joins TRBV28 and TRBJ1-1, with 7 bases aligning to TRBD1. V was pared by 4 bases and J by 4 bases, with 6 bases of the junction left unmatched. The germline V gene has CDR1 MDHEN and CDR2 SYDVKM. The CDR3 has 14 residues. DNA for the CDR3: TGTGCCAGCAGTTCCTCGACAGGGCGCACTGAAGCTTTCTTT. Amino acid sequence: CASSSSTGRTEAFF. Complete variable domain (other parts from reference TRBV28 and TRBJ1-1): DVKVTQSSRYLVKRTGEKVFLECVQDMDHENMFWYRQDPGLGLRLIYFSYDVKMKEKGDIPEGYSVSREKKERFSLILESASTNQTSMYLCASSSSTGRTEAFFGQGTRLTVV.

This sequence joins TRBV7-8 and TRBJ2-5; 7 bases match TRBD1. This CDR3 has 15 amino acids. V trimming: 1 base; J trimming: 5 bases; junction bases outside the gene matches: 7. Germline lookup yields CDR1 SGHVS and CDR2 FQNEAQ. The CDR3: CASSLGGGAWETQYF. CDR3 DNA sequence: TGTGCCAGCAGCTTAGGAGGGGGCGCGTGGGAGACCCAGTACTTC.

The chain carries TRBV13 and TRBJ2-7, with TRBD1 identical over 7 bases. Germline trimming cut 3 bases from V and 6 bases from J; bases unmatched to any gene: 5. The CDR3 totals 13 residues. Germline V gene sequence: CDR1 PRHDT, CDR2 FYEKMQ (reference sequence). The DNA of the CDR3 is TGTGCCAGCAGCTTCAGGGGGTCGCGCGAGCAGTACGTC. Encoded protein: CASSFRGSREQYV.

The chain joins TRBV10-3 to TRBJ2-1; 7 nucleotides align to TRBD2. The CDR3 has 16 residues. Germline values: CDR1 ENHRY, CDR2 SYGVKD. The J segment lost 8 bases and the V segment lost 2 bases, leaving 12 bases of the junction unmatched. DNA of the CDR3: TGTGCCATCAGTGAGGGCGTTGGCGGGAGTAGGCATGAGCAGTTCTTC. It is translated as CAISEGVGGSRHEQFF.

The chain carries TRBV12-3 or TRBV12-4 and TRBJ1-2; D is ambiguous. Trimming took 5 bases from V and 5 from J, leaving 6 bases between them. This CDR3 is 11 amino acids long. CDR3 nucleotides: TGTGCCAGCAGTCTCCAGTATGGCTACACCTTC. Translated, it gives CASSLQYGYTF.

CDR3 sequence reads: CASSLDWGQGNGYTF. CDR3 nucleotides: TGCGCCAGCAGCTTGGATTGGGGACAGGGTAATGGCTACACCTTC. The rearrangement joins TRBV5-1 to TRBJ1-2; 9 nucleotides agree with TRBD1. CDR1 and CDR2 from the germline V gene are SGHRS and YFSETQ. There are 15 residues in the CDR3. The trim removed 0 bases at V and 6 bases at J, leaving 6 bases unmatched.

The J gene is TRBJ1-1, the V gene TRBV12-5; unclear D gene. Germline lookup yields CDR1 LGHNT and CDR2 FRNRAP. V dropped 0 bases and J dropped 5 bases, with 7 bases sitting between them. The CDR3 extends over 13 amino acids. The DNA of the CDR3 is TGTGCTAGTGGTTTGGTATCCGGGACTGAAGCTTTCTTT. Its translation: CASGLVSGTEAFF. The full variable domain, rest sourced from reference TRBV12-5 and TRBJ1-1, is DARVTQTPRHKVTEMGQEVTMRCQPILGHNTVFWYRQTMMQGLELLAYFRNRAPLDDSGMPKDRFSAEMPDATLATLKIQPSEPRDSAVYFCASGLVSGTEAFFGQGTRLTVV.

The chain has TRBV7-9 and TRBJ2-2, with D possibly matching TRBD2 (6 bases). Germline CDR1 reads SEHNR; CDR2 reads FQNEAQ (reference sequence). The CDR3 loop spans 13 amino acids. V was clipped by 7 bases and J by 5 bases, with 11 bases between them. CDR3 DNA: TGTGCCAGCAACCGGAGGGGAACCGGGGAGCTGTTTTTT. Its protein is CASNRRGTGELFF. The whole variable domain, remainder taken from reference TRBV7-9 and TRBJ2-2, is DTGVSQNPRHKITKRGQNVTFRCDPISEHNRLYWYRQTLGQGPEFLTYFQNEAQLEKSRLLSDRFSAERPKGSFSTLEIQRTEQGDSAMYLCASNRRGTGELFFGEGSRLTVL.

The V and J genes are TRBV9 and TRBJ2-1, with TRBD2 matching over 14 bases. Germline loops: CDR1 SGDLS, CDR2 YYNGEE. The V segment lost 4 bases and the J segment 9 bases; nucleotides outside the gene matches: 9. This CDR3 is built from 16 residues. The CDR3 coding sequence is TGTGCCAGCAGCCCGCCGGGACTAGCGGGGGTCCTTGAGCAGTTCTTC. Its translation: CASSPPGLAGVLEQFF.

As concerns this clone: Other DNA sequences in this sample translate to the same CDR3. The rearrangement joins TRBV18 to TRBJ2-3; tentative D call: TRBD1 (6 bases). Trimming stripped 4 bases from V and 0 bases from J, with 11 bases between. This CDR3 comprises 15 residues. Germline lookup yields CDR1 KGHSH and CDR2 LQKENI. CDR3 sequence reads: CASSLGTTSTDTQYF. In nucleotides, the CDR3 is TGTGCCAGCTCACTGGGGACAACTAGCACAGATACGCAGTATTTT.

The CDR3 nucleotides are TGTGCCAGCTCACAACTACAGGGATCGACCACTGAAGCTTTCTTT. Residues: CASSQLQGSTTEAFF. J is TRBJ1-1 and V is TRBV18, with D perhaps matching TRBD1 (6 bases). Germline assignment: CDR1 KGHSH and CDR2 LQKENI. The CDR3 covers 15 residues. V gave up 4 bases and J gave up 4 bases, with 16 bases separating them.

The V and J genes are TRBV6-6 and TRBJ2-3, with TRBD1 identical over 9 bases. V lost 7 bases, J lost 0 bases, and 5 bases stayed unmatched. CDR1 and CDR2 from the germline V gene are MNHNY and SVGAGI (reference sequence). This CDR3 contains 15 residues. The CDR3 reads CASIRDRASTDTQYF. The CDR3 DNA is TGTGCCAGCATTAGGGACAGGGCTAGCACAGATACGCAGTATTTT.